The 6 T cell receptor beta chains in this list originate from one sample, sequenced in a study of CD8 T cells in Susac syndrome. Reverse transcription of 0.5 to 1 ug RNA was performed with random hexamers. One entry per CDR3 protein results from TCRdb running MiXCR on the immunoSEQ multiplex PCR reads. The sample shows 150,000 to 250,000 distinct CDR3 sequences, roughly 95% of them seen only once. What was sequenced was CD4+ T cells from PBMCs. These receptors came from a human donor with multiple sclerosis.

The rearrangement uses TRBV27 and TRBJ2-4, with 8 positions matching TRBD2. Germline CDR1 MNHEY, CDR2 SMNVEV (reference sequence). The CDR3 has 16 amino acids. The trim removed 5 bases at V and 0 bases at J, leaving 6 bases unmatched. The CDR3 nucleotides read TGTGCCAGCAGTAAGCGGGAGTGGCTAGCCAAAAACATTCAGTACTTC. Protein: CASSKREWLAKNIQYF.

The chain carries TRBV29-1 and TRBJ2-3, with 9 nucleotides matching TRBD1. CDR1 is SQVTM, CDR2 ANQGSEA, per germline. This CDR3 region has 15 residues. The V segment lost 4 bases and the J segment 4 bases; nucleotides outside the gene matches: 9. The CDR3 DNA sequence: TGCAGCGTTGCCCTCGGGGACAGGGTGGCAGATACGCAGTATTTT. It encodes CSVALGDRVADTQYF.

The V and J genes are TRBV3-1 and TRBJ1-2; D gene ambiguous. V was shortened by 0 bases and J by 8 bases, with 7 bases between the two germline ends. The CDR3 consists of 12 residues. In germline, CDR1 is LGHDT, CDR2 YNNKEL (reference sequence). The CDR3 here is CASSQDPGGYTF. The CDR3 nucleotides are TGTGCCAGCAGCCAAGACCCGGGAGGCTACACCTTC. Together with reference TRBV3-1 and TRBJ1-2, the CDR3 gives the full variable domain: DTAVSQTPKYLVTQMGNDKSIKCEQNLGHDTMYWYKQDSKKFLKIMFSYNNKELIINETVPNRFSPKSPDKAHLNLHINSLELGDSAVYFCASSQDPGGYTFGSGTRLTVV.

Written as DNA, the CDR3 is TGTGCCAGCAGCGGCACCCAGGGACTAGCGGGAGGGTACGAGCAGTACTTC. Translating gives CASSGTQGLAGGYEQYF. J is TRBJ2-7 and V is TRBV7-8; 16 bases line up with TRBD2. The CDR3 covers 17 residues. CDR1 and CDR2 (germline): SGHVS, FQNEAQ. V lost 5 bases and J lost 4; bases outside the gene matches: 8. Complete variable domain (other parts from reference TRBV7-8 and TRBJ2-7): GAGVSQSPRYKVAKRGQDVALRCDPISGHVSLFWYQQALGQGPEFLTYFQNEAQLDKSGLPSDRFFAERPEGSVSTLKIQRTQQEDSAVYLCASSGTQGLAGGYEQYFGPGTRLTVT.

The chain has TRBV2 and TRBJ1-2; weak D call: TRBD1 (6 bases). The CDR3 runs 12 residues. CDR1 and CDR2 (germline): SNHLY, FYNNEI. The ends were cut back, 8 bases at V and 5 bases at J, with 12 bases in the middle. The CDR3, as DNA: TGTGCCAGCTCTAGGGGGTTATATGGCTACACCTTC. It codes for CASSRGLYGYTF.

The rearrangement uses TRBV29-1 and TRBJ2-1, with D hard to call. Germline CDR1 and CDR2: SQVTM and ANQGSEA. CDR3 length: 14 amino acids. CDR3 sequence reads: CSVEWWNVYNEQFF. DNA of the CDR3: TGCAGTGTGGAGTGGTGGAACGTTTACAATGAGCAGTTCTTC.